A single T cell receptor (beta chain) is shown here with its context. This entry comes from a study of blood T cell repertoires in COVID-19. Study overall: COVID-19 samples collected from the United States, Italy and Spain covered acute and convalescent phases.

Sequencing was performed with immunoSEQ multiplex PCR; in TCRdb, only in-frame clones are kept and a portion is missing. The table records about 230,000 clones, more than 75% of them present only once. The CDR3 spans 14 residues. The ends lost 2 bases at V and 8 bases at J; junction bases unmatched: 8. Germline V gene sequence: CDR1 KGHSH, CDR2 LQKENI. The chain links TRBV18 to TRBJ1-2; 7 bases agree with TRBD1. Sequencing used peripheral blood. The TCR was taken from a man in his forties with acute or convalescent COVID-19. DNA for the CDR3: TGTGCCAGCTCACCAATAGGACAGGCGTTGGGCTACACCTTC. This codes for CASSPIGQALGYTF.